Following are 17 T cell receptor beta chains from one sample sequenced in a study of blood T cell repertoires in COVID-19. This table comes from immunoSEQ multiplex PCR, and its TCRdb copy is limited to in-frame clones, with some not included. The sample lists about 27,000 clones, approximately 80% seen once, with more than 65% in the top ten. Sequencing was done on a sample of peripheral blood. These receptors were obtained from a man in his 70s with acute or convalescent COVID-19.

The chain joins TRBV3-1 (or the pseudogene TRBV3-2) to TRBJ1-4; TRBD1 aligns across 8 bases. Germline V gene data show CDR1 as LGHDT and CDR2 as YNNKEL (reference sequence). The V and J ends lost 0 bases and 11 bases, in that order; junction bases with no gene match: 2. This CDR3 is 13 amino acids long. CDR3 sequence (DNA): TGTGCCAGCAGCCAAGATACAGGGGGGAAACTGTTTTTT. Its protein is CASSQDTGGKLFF.

In its sample, this clone was seen many times. The genes are TRBV7-7 and TRBJ2-1; D possibly corresponds to TRBD2 (6 bases). CDR3 length: 15 residues. Germline lookup yields CDR1 SSHAT and CDR2 FNYEAQ (reference sequence). The V end was cut by 4 bases, the J end by 3 bases, with 13 bases between. CDR3 coding DNA: TGTGCCAGCAGCTCCCATCGGGGGAGCTACAATGAGCAGTTCTTC. This gives the protein CASSSHRGSYNEQFF. Full variable domain (rest looked up from reference TRBV7-7 and TRBJ2-1): GAGVSQSPRYKVTKRGQDVTLRCDPISSHATLYWYQQALGQGPEFLTYFNYEAQPDKSGLPSDRFSAERPEGSISTLTIQRTEQRDSAMYRCASSSHRGSYNEQFFGPGTRLTVL.

This sequence joins TRBV6-2 or TRBV6-3 and TRBJ2-3; the match to TRBD2 covers 13 bases. V shed 8 bases and J 11 bases; nucleotides not matched to a gene: 13. This CDR3 comprises 15 residues. Germline CDR1 is MNHEY and CDR2 is SVGEGT. The CDR3: CASGQYAGTSGKQYF. In DNA form, the CDR3 reads TGTGCCAGCGGCCAATACGCCGGGACTAGCGGGAAGCAGTATTTT.

This chain links TRBV7-2 with TRBJ2-7; 8 nucleotides align to TRBD1. The CDR3 contains 13 residues. Trimming cost V 5 bases and J 7 bases; bases outside gene matches: 7. Germline CDR1 reads SGHTA; CDR2 reads FQGNSA. The CDR3 reads CASSGRTGREQYF. In DNA, the CDR3 is TGTGCCAGCAGCGGGCGGACAGGGCGGGAGCAGTACTTC. Based on the CDR3 plus reference TRBV7-2 and TRBJ2-7, the full variable domain is GAGVSQSPSNKVTEKGKDVELRCDPISGHTALYWYRQSLGQGLEFLIYFQGNSAPDKSGLPSDRFSAERTGGSVSTLTIQRTQQEDSAVYLCASSGRTGREQYFGPGTRLTVT.

This clone was detected a few times. J is TRBJ2-7 and V is TRBV6-5, with D possibly being TRBD2 (5 bases). From germline, CDR1 is MNHEY and CDR2 SVGAGI. Trimming stripped 8 bases from V and 0 bases from J, with 17 bases between. This CDR3 is 15 amino acids long. The CDR3 is CASSEDSESSYEQYF. The CDR3 DNA sequence: TGTGCCAGCTCCGAAGATAGCGAAAGCTCCTACGAGCAGTACTTC.

The chain recombines TRBV19 with TRBJ1-4; 10 bases are a match to TRBD1. Germline V gives CDR1 LNHDA, CDR2 SQIVND (reference sequence). The CDR3 has 14 residues. The V segment lost 3 bases and the J segment 8 bases; nucleotides outside the gene matches: 3. Here the CDR3 reads CASSMRDRGEKLFF. In nucleotides, the CDR3 is TGTGCCAGTAGTATGCGGGACAGGGGCGAAAAACTGTTTTTT.

The rearrangement joins TRBV4-3 to TRBJ1-1; D is ambiguous. Germline V gene data show CDR1 as LGHNA and CDR2 as YSLEER. The V end lost 0 bases, the J end lost 11 bases, and 19 bases lay between the germline ends. The CDR3 length is 15 residues. DNA of the CDR3: TGCGCCAGCAGCCAAGACCTAATTGAGCCGGGTTGGGCTTTCTTT. It is translated as CASSQDLIEPGWAFF.

There are a few counts of this clone. The CDR3 region is CASSEDAGGTGELFF. DNA for the CDR3: TGTGCCAGCAGTGAGGATGCGGGGGGCACCGGGGAGCTGTTTTTT. The gene calls are TRBV6-4 and TRBJ2-2, with TRBD2 identical over 8 bases. CDR3 size: 15 residues. The trim removed 3 bases at V and 4 bases at J, leaving 4 bases unmatched. CDR1 is MRHNA and CDR2 is SNTAGT in the germline V gene.

This rearrangement joins TRBV18 to TRBJ1-1; no clear D. The CDR3 is 13 amino acids. The V and J ends lost 2 bases and 3 bases respectively, with 7 bases between them. Germline assignment: CDR1 KGHSH and CDR2 LQKENI. DNA for the CDR3: TGTGCCAGCTCACCAGGAGCTGACACTGAAGCTTTCTTT. Amino acid sequence: CASSPGADTEAFF. Complete variable domain (other parts from reference TRBV18 and TRBJ1-1): NAGVMQNPRHLVRRRGQEARLRCSPMKGHSHVYWYRQLPEEGLKFMVYLQKENIIDESGMPKERFSAEFPKEGPSILRIQQVVRGDSAAYFCASSPGADTEAFFGQGTRLTVV.

This clone has a single count. The CDR3 nucleotides are TGTGCCAGAAGCCGTGGACTAGCGGGAGGGCCCTACGAGCAGTACTTC. Its protein is CARSRGLAGGPYEQYF. This sequence joins TRBV5-3 and TRBJ2-7; 15 bases agree with TRBD2. TRBV5-3 is placed among ORFs of uncertain function. J gave up 2 bases and V 4 bases, and 4 bases lay outside the gene matches. The CDR3 runs to 16 residues.

The chain employs TRBV30 and TRBJ1-4; D remains unclear. This CDR3 is 11 amino acids long. Germline V gives CDR1 GTSNPN, CDR2 SVGIG (reference sequence). V dropped 2 bases and J dropped 5 bases, with 3 bases sitting between them. CDR3 sequence (DNA): TGTGCCTGGAGTCTGAATGAAAAACTGTTTTTT. Amino acid sequence: CAWSLNEKLFF.

V and J are TRBV28 and TRBJ1-5, with unresolved D. Germline-derived CDR1 and CDR2 are MDHEN and SYDVKM. This CDR3 comprises 15 residues. Trimming shortened V by 6 bases and J by 0 bases, and 12 bases separated the two germline ends. DNA for the CDR3: TGTGCCAGCAGCCCCGTAGACTTTAGCAATCAGCCCCAGCATTTT. It encodes CASSPVDFSNQPQHF.

This clone was picked up a small number of times. The chain recombines TRBV6-2 or TRBV6-3 with TRBJ2-7; 8 nucleotides align to TRBD1. V dropped 5 bases and J dropped 5; count of bases not matched to a gene: 17. The CDR3 length is 17 residues. The germline V gene has CDR1 MNHEY and CDR2 SVGEGT. As DNA, the CDR3 is TGTGCCAGCAGTGACGACCGGACAGGGCTCATTGGGGACGAGCAGTACTTC. Its protein is CASSDDRTGLIGDEQYF.

The CDR3 DNA is TGTGCCAGCAGTGAAGCGCGAGGCTATGGCTACACCTTC. Its protein is CASSEARGYGYTF. The chain couples TRBV2 to TRBJ1-2; no reliable D call. CDR1 SNHLY and CDR2 FYNNEI come from the germline V gene. Trimming left V 0 bases short and J 4 bases short, with 6 bases between. This CDR3 is 13 amino acids long.

The chain recombines TRBV28 with TRBJ2-7; 9 nucleotides line up with TRBD1. There are 15 residues in the CDR3. After removal of 8 bases from V and 5 bases from J, the junction contained 13 bases not matched to a gene. Germline values: CDR1 MDHEN, CDR2 SYDVKM. The CDR3 sequence: CASGIFWTGDHEQYF. CDR3 coding DNA: TGTGCCAGCGGAATATTCTGGACAGGGGACCACGAGCAGTACTTC. Supplemented by reference TRBV28 and TRBJ2-7, the full variable domain reads DVKVTQSSRYLVKRTGEKVFLECVQDMDHENMFWYRQDPGLGLRLIYFSYDVKMKEKGDIPEGYSVSREKKERFSLILESASTNQTSMYLCASGIFWTGDHEQYFGPGTRLTVT.

This sequence joins TRBV5-8 and TRBJ1-1; TRBD1 aligns across 7 bases. CDR1 and CDR2 from the germline V gene are SGHTS and YDEGEE. The ends lost 1 base at V and 3 bases at J; junction bases unmatched: 6. This CDR3 is 15 amino acids long. This CDR3 is CASSLWAGGHTEAFF. The CDR3 coding sequence is TGTGCCAGCAGCTTGTGGGCAGGGGGACACACTGAAGCTTTCTTT.

The chain has TRBV19 and TRBJ2-3; TRBD1 is a possible D gene (6 bases). CDR1 LNHDA and CDR2 SQIVND come from the germline V gene (reference sequence). The CDR3 loop spans 14 amino acids. Trimming cost V 3 bases and J 3 bases, with 10 bases left between them. The CDR3 DNA is TGTGCCAGTAGTATTCGGCAGGGGACAGATACGCAGTATTTT. Its translation: CASSIRQGTDTQYF.